Shown below are 5 T cell receptor beta chains from a single sample sequenced in a study of blood T cell repertoires in COVID-19. Assay: immunoSEQ multiplex PCR; the TCRdb copy retains only in-frame clones and omits some. The sample lists some 250,000 clones, roughly 88% seen once, with just under 0.8% in the top ten. The sequenced sample consisted of peripheral blood. The receptor source for this set is a woman aged 30 to 39 with acute or convalescent COVID-19.

The rearrangement links TRBV9 to TRBJ2-1; 12 bases map to TRBD2. The CDR3 is 16 amino acids. V shed 4 bases and J 4 bases; nucleotides not matched to a gene: 6. The germline CDR1 and CDR2 sequences are SGDLS and YYNGEE. The chain's CDR3 is CASSISSGRGYNEQFF. The CDR3 DNA is TGTGCCAGCAGCATTTCTAGCGGGAGGGGATACAATGAGCAGTTCTTC.

V gene TRBV9 combines with J gene TRBJ2-5; D not resolved. The CDR3 extends over 13 amino acids. V gave up 0 bases and J gave up 2 bases, with 5 bases separating them. CDR1 is SGDLS and CDR2 is YYNGEE in the germline V gene. The CDR3 region has the DNA TGTGCCAGCAGCGTAGGGCTTCAAGAGACCCAGTACTTC. Protein sequence: CASSVGLQETQYF.

The rearrangement links TRBV27 to TRBJ1-2; the D is unclear. V was trimmed by 2 bases and J by 4 bases, leaving 11 bases between them. The CDR3 consists of 14 residues. Per the germline V gene, CDR1 is MNHEY and CDR2 is SMNVEV (reference sequence). CDR3 DNA sequence: TGTGCCAGCAGTTTAGAGGGCGCGGGCTATGGCTACACCTTC. Protein product: CASSLEGAGYGYTF.

In DNA, the CDR3 is TGTGCCAGCAGCTTAGCAACTAGCGGGAGGGAAGGAGACACCGGGGAGCTGTTTTTT. Residues: CASSLATSGREGDTGELFF. The rearrangement joins TRBV13 to TRBJ2-2, with 13 bases matching TRBD2. Germline trimming cut 1 base from V and 3 bases from J; bases unmatched to any gene: 8. Germline V CDR1 and CDR2: PRHDT, FYEKMQ (reference sequence). The CDR3 consists of 19 residues. Drawing the rest from reference TRBV13 and TRBJ2-2, the complete variable domain is AAGVIQSPRHLIKEKRETATLKCYPIPRHDTVYWYQQGPGQDPQFLISFYEKMQSDKGSIPDRFSAQQFSDYHSELNMSSLELGDSALYFCASSLATSGREGDTGELFFGEGSRLTVL.

The chain carries TRBV6-1 and TRBJ1-3; tentative D call: TRBD1 (5 bases). This CDR3 region has 16 residues. Germline CDR1 reads MNHNS; CDR2 reads SASEGT. V dropped 4 bases and J dropped 1 base, with 14 bases sitting between them. For the CDR3, the DNA is TGTGCCAGCAGTGCTACCACGACAGTGTCTGGAAACACCATATATTTT. Amino acid sequence: CASSATTTVSGNTIYF.